This T cell receptor (beta chain) derives from a study of cytomegalovirus exposure and HLA in healthy donors. General study results and limits: An analysis that came later showed most CMV-associated TCR beta chains appearing HLA-restricted. Most of the TCR beta V segments (in an earlier analysis) were productive either about 87% or about 30% of the time. The study had only CMV serostatus as immune exposure information.

As for this clone: Its target is unknown.

The V gene lost 1 base and the J gene lost 7 bases, with 11 bases spanning the gap. The germline gives CDR1 LGHNA, CDR2 YNFKEQ. This CDR3 region has 13 residues. PCR amplification relied on 60 Vbeta primers (plus 13 Jbeta primers). The assay was immunoSEQ multiplex PCR, and TCRdb's table has in-frame clones only and misses some. In the table there are 120,000 or so clones, just over 15% of which are singletons. V usage is TRBV4-2 and J usage is TRBJ2-7, with no clear D. The sample comprised PBMCs. This clonotype originated in a woman between 18 and 29 years old in good health and CMV-seronegative. This CDR3 reads CASSQAKAREQYF. The CDR3 region has the DNA TGTGCCAGCAGCCAAGCCAAAGCACGAGAGCAGTACTTC.